The 21 T cell receptor beta chains presented below share a single source sample, sequenced in a study of blood T cell repertoires in COVID-19. Assay: immunoSEQ multiplex PCR; the TCRdb copy retains only in-frame clones and omits some. The sample consists of over 200,000 clones, 92% of them appearing once. The specimen sequenced was peripheral blood. The receptors were gathered from a man aged 60 to 69 with COVID-19, enrolled during active disease.

This rearrangement joins TRBV19 to TRBJ2-5; TRBD2 matches at 13 bases. Per the germline V gene, CDR1 is LNHDA and CDR2 is SQIVND (reference sequence). This CDR3 is built from 17 residues. V lost 8 bases and J lost 5; bases outside the gene matches: 14. The CDR3 DNA reads as TGTGCCAGTTCTAGACTAGCGGGAGGAGGGTCGGTGGAGACCCAGTACTTC. Translated: CASSRLAGGGSVETQYF.

The chain is built from TRBV21-1 and TRBJ1-2. TRBV21-1 is a pseudogene locus. The CDR3 length is 15 residues. The CDR3 nucleotides are TGTGCCAGCAGCCAGGCAAGGAACGGGAGCTATGGCTACACCTTC. It is translated as CASSQARNGSYGYTF.

This chain uses TRBV7-2 with TRBJ1-6; TRBD1 agrees at 8 bases. Germline lookup yields CDR1 SGHTA and CDR2 FQGNSA. Germline trimming cut 1 base from V and 8 bases from J; bases unmatched to any gene: 7. The CDR3 consists of 16 residues. Here the CDR3 reads CASSLGQGNGDSPLHF. In nucleotides, the CDR3 is TGTGCCAGCAGCTTAGGACAGGGGAACGGGGATTCACCCCTCCACTTT.

The gene calls are TRBV27 and TRBJ1-4; weak D call: TRBD1 (6 bases). The CDR3 length is 14 residues. Germline values: CDR1 MNHEY, CDR2 SMNVEV (reference sequence). V shed 5 bases and J shed 7 bases, with 14 bases lying between them. The CDR3 DNA is TGTGCCAGCAGTCGCGGGGGGGCAGTTGAAAAACTGTTTTTT. Its protein is CASSRGGAVEKLFF.

The chain joins TRBV7-3 to TRBJ1-2, with TRBD1 as a possible D gene (5 bases). Germline assignment: CDR1 SGHTA and CDR2 FQGTGA. The V gene lost 2 bases and the J gene lost 2 bases, with 6 bases spanning the gap. The CDR3 loop spans 13 amino acids. The CDR3 sequence is CASSLGGNYGYTF. The CDR3 bases are TGTGCCAGCAGCTTAGGGGGGAACTATGGCTACACCTTC. The full variable domain, completed using reference TRBV7-3 and TRBJ1-2, is GAGVSQTPSNKVTEKGKYVELRCDPISGHTALYWYRQSLGQGPEFLIYFQGTGAADDSGLPNDRFFAVRPEGSVSTLKIQRTERGDSAVYLCASSLGGNYGYTFGSGTRLTVV.

This chain links TRBV9 with TRBJ1-3, with 7 bases aligning to TRBD1. Germline-derived CDR1 and CDR2 are SGDLS and YYNGEE. The CDR3 runs 15 residues. J lost 2 bases, V lost 0 bases, and 2 bases had no gene match. The CDR3 nucleotides are TGTGCCAGCAGCGTAGCGACAGGGACTGGAAACACCATATATTTT. Its translation is CASSVATGTGNTIYF.

The J gene is TRBJ1-1, the V gene TRBV5-1; 7 bases match TRBD1. V trimming: 3 bases; J trimming: 2 bases; junction bases outside the gene matches: 4. The V gene's germline CDR1 is SGHRS and CDR2 YFSETQ. CDR3 size: 14 residues. Here the CDR3 DNA reads TGCGCCAGCAGCTCGGGACAGCTAAACACTGAAGCTTTCTTT. This codes for CASSSGQLNTEAFF. The full variable domain, rest sourced from reference TRBV5-1 and TRBJ1-1, is KAGVTQTPRYLIKTRGQQVTLSCSPISGHRSVSWYQQTPGQGLQFLFEYFSETQRNKGNFPGRFSGRQFSNSRSEMNVSTLELGDSALYLCASSSGQLNTEAFFGQGTRLTVV.

CDR3 in DNA: TGTGCCAGCAGTTGGGACAGGGGGCCATTTTCCTACGAGCAGTACTTC. This codes for CASSWDRGPFSYEQYF. This chain joins TRBV5-6 and TRBJ2-7; 12 nucleotides match TRBD1. V lost 5 bases, J lost 1 base, and 7 bases stayed unmatched. The CDR3 is 16 amino acids. Germline V gives CDR1 SGHDT, CDR2 YYEEEE. Based on the CDR3 plus reference TRBV5-6 and TRBJ2-7, the full variable domain is DAGVTQSPTHLIKTRGQQVTLRCSPKSGHDTVSWYQQALGQGPQFIFQYYEEEERQRGNFPDRFSGHQFPNYSSELNVNALLLGDSALYLCASSWDRGPFSYEQYFGPGTRLTVT.

The rearrangement links TRBV30 to TRBJ2-7; 11 nucleotides match TRBD2. The CDR3 extends over 17 amino acids. CDR1 GTSNPN and CDR2 SVGIG come from the germline V gene (reference sequence). V gave up 3 bases and J gave up 0 bases; unmatched junction bases: 10. CDR3 in amino acids: CAWSAIMTSGVSYEQYF. CDR3 nucleotide sequence: TGTGCCTGGAGCGCCATTATGACTAGCGGGGTCTCCTACGAGCAGTACTTC.

The rearrangement uses TRBV10-2 and TRBJ2-7, with TRBD1 matching 9 bases. V trimming: 6 bases; J trimming: 2 bases; junction bases outside the gene matches: 5. This CDR3 spans 14 amino acids. Germline CDR1 and CDR2: WSHSY and SAAADI. Here the CDR3 reads CASRPGDRAYEQYF. DNA of the CDR3: TGCGCCAGCAGACCTGGGGACAGGGCCTACGAGCAGTACTTC.

V is TRBV5-4 and J is TRBJ2-3; D is possibly TRBD1 (6 bases). V was cut by 5 bases and J by 5 bases, with 12 bases left in between. This CDR3 has 13 residues. The germline V gene encodes CDR1 SGHNT and CDR2 YYREEE (reference sequence). CDR3: CASRNRAEDTQYF. The DNA of the CDR3 is TGTGCCAGCAGGAACAGGGCCGAAGATACGCAGTATTTT.

This clone was observed a few times. This rearrangement joins TRBV4-3 to TRBJ2-7; D is possibly TRBD2 (5 bases). The CDR3 spans 14 residues. CDR1 is LGHNA, CDR2 YSLEER, per germline. V lost 4 bases, J lost 2 bases, and 12 bases lay in between. Written as DNA, the CDR3 is TGCGCCAGCAGCCCCGGGGTTGCAACCTACGAGCAGTACTTC. Its protein product is CASSPGVATYEQYF.

The V call is TRBV11-3, the J call TRBJ2-2; 9 bases agree with TRBD2. Per germline, CDR1 SGHNT and CDR2 YENEEA. The CDR3 runs to 16 residues. V gave up 5 bases and J gave up 6 bases; unmatched junction bases: 10. The CDR3 coding sequence is TGTGCCAGCAGCCAGGATGGGACTAGCTCACCCGGGGAGCTGTTTTTT. Amino acid sequence: CASSQDGTSSPGELFF.

The rearrangement joins TRBV12-3 or TRBV12-4 to TRBJ2-7, with D maybe TRBD2 (5 bases). Trimming removed 6 bases at V and 6 bases at J, with 12 bases between. This CDR3 is 12 amino acids long. CDR3 sequence: CASSRAGVEQYF. The CDR3 nucleotides read TGTGCCAGCAGCCGCGCCGGGGTCGAGCAGTACTTC.

The chain uses TRBV5-4 and TRBJ2-3; 9 bases line up with TRBD2. After removal of 2 bases from V and 2 bases from J, the junction contained 9 bases not matched to a gene. The CDR3 runs to 17 residues. The germline gives CDR1 SGHNT, CDR2 YYREEE (reference sequence). The CDR3 DNA is TGTGCCAGCAGCTTAAGGGGTAGCGGGGGACCCACAGATACGCAGTATTTT. As protein: CASSLRGSGGPTDTQYF.

The V and J genes are TRBV7-2 and TRBJ1-6; 11 bases fit TRBD1. This CDR3 spans 15 amino acids. CDR1 and CDR2 from the germline V gene are SGHTA and FQGNSA. After removal of 2 bases from V and 13 bases from J, the junction contained 7 bases not matched to a gene. The CDR3 bases are TGTGCCAGCAGCTTATCCGGGACAGGGGGATTGCCCCTCCACTTT. It is translated as CASSLSGTGGLPLHF.

The chain combines TRBV5-1 with TRBJ2-3, with TRBD2 identical over 7 bases. Germline V gives CDR1 SGHRS, CDR2 YFSETQ. With V trimmed by 4 bases and J by 6 bases, 8 bases remained unmatched. CDR3 size: 14 residues. The CDR3 spells CASSPIAGGDTQYF. CDR3 in DNA: TGCGCCAGCAGCCCAATAGCCGGGGGGGATACGCAGTATTTT. Full variable domain (missing parts from reference TRBV5-1 and TRBJ2-3): KAGVTQTPRYLIKTRGQQVTLSCSPISGHRSVSWYQQTPGQGLQFLFEYFSETQRNKGNFPGRFSGRQFSNSRSEMNVSTLELGDSALYLCASSPIAGGDTQYFGPGTRLTVL.

This sequence joins TRBV5-1 and TRBJ2-3, with 10 bases lining up with TRBD2. The CDR3 has 18 residues. Unmatched junction bases numbered 11, after V lost 0 bases and J lost 4 bases. Germline CDR1 SGHRS, CDR2 YFSETQ. CDR3 protein: CASSLGPSGSLPADTQYF. CDR3 coding DNA: TGCGCCAGCAGCTTGGGGCCTAGCGGGAGCCTCCCCGCAGATACGCAGTATTTT.

CDR3 region: CASSQDRSGTGAYEQYF. In nucleotides, the CDR3 is TGTGCCAGCAGCCAAGATCGTTCGGGGACAGGTGCCTACGAGCAGTACTTC. The chain has TRBV3-1 (or the pseudogene TRBV3-2) and TRBJ2-7; 8 positions match TRBD1. After removal of 0 bases from V and 2 bases from J, the junction contained 9 bases not matched to a gene. CDR1 is LGHDT, CDR2 YNNKEL, per germline (reference sequence). This CDR3 is built from 17 residues.

The rearrangement joins TRBV11-2 to TRBJ2-3; the D gene is possibly TRBD2 (6 bases). Trimming took 5 bases from V and 1 from J, leaving 16 bases between them. CDR1 and CDR2 from the germline V gene are SGHAT and FQNNGV. The CDR3 extends over 16 amino acids. DNA for the CDR3: TGTGCCAGCAGCCCAGGGATTTTAGCGGGCACAGATACGCAGTATTTT. This sequence encodes CASSPGILAGTDTQYF.

The V call is TRBV30, the J call TRBJ2-4; TRBD2 matches at 9 bases. V lost 4 bases and J lost 9; bases outside the gene matches: 10. Per the germline V gene, CDR1 is GTSNPN and CDR2 is SVGIG (reference sequence). CDR3 length: 14 residues. The CDR3, as DNA: TGTGCCTGGACCGGTAGCGGGAGAGTGGGCATTCAGTACTTC. It translates to CAWTGSGRVGIQYF.